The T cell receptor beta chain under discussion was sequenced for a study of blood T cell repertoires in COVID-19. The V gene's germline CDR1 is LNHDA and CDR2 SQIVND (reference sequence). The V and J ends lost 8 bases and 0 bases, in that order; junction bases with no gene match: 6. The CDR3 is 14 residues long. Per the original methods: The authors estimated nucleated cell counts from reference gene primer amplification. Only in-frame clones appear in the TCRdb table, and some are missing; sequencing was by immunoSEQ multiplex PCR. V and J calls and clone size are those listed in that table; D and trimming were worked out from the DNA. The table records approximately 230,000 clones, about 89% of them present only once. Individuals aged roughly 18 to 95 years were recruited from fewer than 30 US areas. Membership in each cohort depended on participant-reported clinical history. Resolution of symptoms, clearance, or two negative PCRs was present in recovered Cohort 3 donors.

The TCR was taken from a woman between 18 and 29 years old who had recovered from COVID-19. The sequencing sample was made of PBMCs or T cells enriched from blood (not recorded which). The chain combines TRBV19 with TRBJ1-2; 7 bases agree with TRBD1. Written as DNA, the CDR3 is TGTGCCAGTGTGACAGGGAGAGCTAACTATGGCTACACCTTC. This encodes CASVTGRANYGYTF.